This T cell receptor beta chain emerged from a study of identifying expanded T cells in peripheral blood. Generated by immunoSEQ multiplex PCR, the TCRdb table keeps only in-frame clones and is missing some. The sample lists 75,000 to 100,000 clones, approximately 90% occurring once. Notes on this clone: Its target is unknown.

CDR1 and CDR2 (germline): SEHNR, FQNEAQ (reference sequence). There are 16 residues in the CDR3. V shed 4 bases and J 2 bases; nucleotides not matched to a gene: 2. No infections or other immune events were documented during collection. Overall study findings and caveats: About 1.2 clones differed between technical replicates, versus roughly 16 and 20 over time.

V gene TRBV7-9 combines with J gene TRBJ2-3; 14 nucleotides agree with TRBD2. Specimen: blood. This clonotype originated in a person between 18 and 75 years old in good health. This CDR3 reads CASSSGLAGATDTQYF. The CDR3 DNA sequence: TGTGCCAGCAGCTCGGGACTAGCGGGAGCCACAGATACGCAGTATTTT.